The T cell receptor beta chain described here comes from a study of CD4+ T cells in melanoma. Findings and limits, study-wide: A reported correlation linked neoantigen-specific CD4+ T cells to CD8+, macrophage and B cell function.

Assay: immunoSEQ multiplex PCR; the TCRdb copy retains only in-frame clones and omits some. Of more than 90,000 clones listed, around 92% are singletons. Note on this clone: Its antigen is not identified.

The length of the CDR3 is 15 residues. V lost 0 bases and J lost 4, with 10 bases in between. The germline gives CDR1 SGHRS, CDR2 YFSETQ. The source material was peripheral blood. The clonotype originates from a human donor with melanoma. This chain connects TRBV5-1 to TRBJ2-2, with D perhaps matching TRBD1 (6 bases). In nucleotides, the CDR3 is TGCGCCAGCAGCTTGGACAGGGCGGGCACCGGGGAGCTGTTTTTT. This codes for CASSLDRAGTGELFF.